This T cell receptor (beta chain) was captured in a study of human T cells and chemical hapten exposure. As for the study in general: Subjects had 2% DPC placed on roughly 2 cm by roughly 2 cm of upper inner arm skin for sensitization. Patch testing was performed with 0.01% DPC on the upper back, with reading at 6 days.

This clonotype was counted ten times or more. TCRdb reprocessed the RACE reads with MiXCR, giving one entry per CDR3 protein. This table has about 140,000 distinct CDR3 sequences, 12% appearing once. Trimming stripped 1 base from V and 2 bases from J, with 5 bases between. Germline assignment: CDR1 LGHDT and CDR2 YNNKEL (reference sequence). The CDR3 length is 13 residues. Noted time point: patch test 2, 6 weeks after DPC sensitization. As for treatment: therapeutic diphenylcyclopropenone sensitization with weekly scalp DPC. The TCR was taken from a woman aged 45-65 years with alopecia areata. Some clones in this sample may be carry-over from other donors' samples. The sample in question was whole blood, obtained in connection with sensitization to the hapten diphenylcyclopropenone (DPC). J is TRBJ1-1 and V is TRBV3-1; unclear D gene. The CDR3 reads CASSQGVNTEAFF. CDR3 DNA: TGTGCCAGCAGCCAAGGCGTTAACACTGAAGCTTTCTTT.